Listed here is a single TCR beta chain. No antigen is known for it. Regarding treatment: oral pan-JAK inhibitor, 5-10 mg twice daily. PBMCs yielded sorted CD4+ and CD8+ T cells. With 3 bases clipped from V and 7 bases from J, the junction kept 7 bases outside the gene matches. CDR1 and CDR2 from the germline V gene are SGHDT and YYEEEE. The CDR3 spans 15 residues. The sample comes from a study of CD8+ T cells in alopecia areata. Study conclusions and caveats: Just one nonresponder means the tie between baseline CD8+ expansion and response stays uncertain. Scalp repertoires also include resident alphabeta T cells from normal skin. Tofacitinib produced a significant decrease in scalp clonality and in expanded CD8+ clones among the top 100.

Extraction of RNA preceded its reverse transcription into cDNA, which served as the sequencing template. Measured with immunoSEQ multiplex PCR; TCRdb has only the in-frame clones, and not every one. Counted here are 90,000 or so clones, about 40% occurring once; the ten biggest clones make up around 19%. The sequence derives from a human donor with alopecia areata. V usage is TRBV5-6 and J usage is TRBJ2-7; 13 positions match TRBD2. The source material was CD8+ T cells sorted from blood, sampled at week 24, from a patient treated with tofacitinib. The CDR3 loop is CASSSGLAGLLEQYF. DNA for the CDR3: TGTGCCAGCAGCTCGGGACTAGCGGGACTATTAGAGCAGTACTTC.